One and the same sample provided the 29 T cell receptor beta chains below, sequenced in a study of OX40 agonist ivuxolimab in advanced cancers. Profiling relied on immunoSEQ multiplex PCR, and the TCRdb table lists in-frame clones only, not all of them. The sample shows about 83,000 clones, around 86% of them seen only once. The specimen was CD4+ or CD8+ T cells sorted from blood, collected in a trial of the OX40 agonist ivuxolimab. These receptors were collected from an adult with an advanced solid tumor such as melanoma, head and neck, liver or kidney cancer.

The chain has TRBV7-3 and TRBJ2-1, with 15 bases lining up with TRBD2. The CDR3 is 18 amino acids. V lost 5 bases and J lost 2; bases outside the gene matches: 7. Per the germline V gene, CDR1 is SGHTA and CDR2 is FQGTGA. CDR3 sequence: CASSLGTSGGITYNEQFF. In DNA, the CDR3 is TGTGCCAGCAGCCTCGGGACTAGCGGGGGGATCACCTACAATGAGCAGTTCTTC.

V usage is TRBV4-1 and J usage is TRBJ2-3; 10 nucleotides agree with TRBD2. V lost 1 base to trimming and J lost 4 bases; unmatched junction nucleotides: 5. Germline CDR1 is MGHRA and CDR2 is YSYEKL. This CDR3 contains 16 residues. CDR3 region: CASSQGLSGGADTQYF. The CDR3 nucleotides read TGCGCCAGCAGCCAAGGACTAAGCGGGGGGGCAGATACGCAGTATTTT.

The sample holds one count of this clone. V and J are TRBV7-3 and TRBJ2-1; TRBD2 aligns across 7 bases. Germline CDR1 is SGHTA and CDR2 is FQGTGA. Trimming removed 0 bases from V and 7 bases from J; junction bases left unmatched: 3. The CDR3 extends over 14 amino acids. CDR3 sequence reads: CASSLTMGGNEQFF. DNA of the CDR3: TGTGCCAGCAGCTTAACGATGGGAGGGAATGAGCAGTTCTTC.

The CDR3 protein is CASSLEGLGYTF. The CDR3 bases are TGTGCCAGCAGCTTGGAAGGGCTTGGCTACACCTTC. The chain uses TRBV5-8 and TRBJ1-2; D ambiguous. Germline V CDR1 and CDR2: SGHTS, YDEGEE. V lost 0 bases and J lost 7, with 7 bases in between. CDR3 size: 12 residues.

The chain links TRBV6-5 to TRBJ1-2; D is uncertain. The CDR3 is made up of 14 amino acids. Per germline, CDR1 MNHEY and CDR2 SVGAGI. V was shortened by 2 bases and J by 2 bases, with 9 bases between the two germline ends. The CDR3: CASSYGTRNYGYTF. As DNA, the CDR3 is TGTGCCAGCAGTTACGGCACAAGAAACTATGGCTACACCTTC.

The rearrangement links TRBV7-2 to TRBJ2-5; 12 nucleotides align to TRBD2. This CDR3 has 19 amino acids. Trimming cost V 5 bases and J 4 bases; bases outside gene matches: 17. The germline V gene encodes CDR1 SGHTA and CDR2 FQGNSA. The DNA of the CDR3 is TGTGCCAGCAGCACCCGCGTGGCTAGCGGGGGGGCCGGGGGAGAGACCCAGTACTTC. The encoded protein is CASSTRVASGGAGGETQYF.

This clone occurred once. V is TRBV25-1 and J is TRBJ2-7, with D unclear. CDR1 MGHDK and CDR2 SYGVNS come from the germline V gene. The length of the CDR3 is 11 residues. Trimming left V 2 bases short and J 6 bases short, with 5 bases between. CDR3 bases: TGTGCCAGCAGTGAAAACCGCGAGCAGTACTTC. Translation gives CASSENREQYF.

Only one count was recorded for this clone. The V and J genes are TRBV6-5 and TRBJ2-7; weak D call: TRBD1 (6 bases). CDR1 MNHEY and CDR2 SVGAGI come from the germline V gene. V lost 0 bases to trimming and J lost 1 base, with 10 bases between them. The CDR3 totals 15 residues. The DNA of the CDR3 is TGTGCCAGCAGTTACTCGACCGGACAGTCCTACGAGCAGTACTTC. Translated, it gives CASSYSTGQSYEQYF.

V gene TRBV7-3 combines with J gene TRBJ2-2, with 11 bases lining up with TRBD2. The CDR3 has 14 residues. The germline V gene has CDR1 SGHTA and CDR2 FQGTGA. With 6 bases clipped from V and 5 bases from J, the junction kept 2 bases outside the gene matches. In DNA form, the CDR3 reads TGTGCCAGCAGACTAGCGGGGGTTACCGGGGAGCTGTTTTTT. This sequence encodes CASRLAGVTGELFF.

The chain employs TRBV6-5 and TRBJ1-4; D possibly corresponds to TRBD1 (5 bases). Trimming stripped 4 bases from V and 7 bases from J, with 16 bases between. The CDR3 has 15 amino acids. Germline V gene lookup returns CDR1 MNHEY and CDR2 SVGAGI. For the CDR3, the DNA is TGTGCCAGCAGTTCCTCCGGGGCGTCTGGTGAAAAACTGTTTTTT. Translating gives CASSSSGASGEKLFF.

The chain couples TRBV6-5 to TRBJ1-1; possibly TRBD1 for D (5 bases). The CDR3 consists of 13 residues. Per the germline V gene, CDR1 is MNHEY and CDR2 is SVGAGI. V gave up 6 bases and J gave up 5 bases, with 13 bases separating them. The CDR3 reads CASRPRWGTEAFF. The CDR3 DNA sequence: TGTGCCAGCAGACCTAGATGGGGGACTGAAGCTTTCTTT.

The chain has TRBV6-6 and TRBJ1-2; the match to TRBD1 covers 7 bases. The CDR3 totals 12 residues. J gave up 8 bases and V 6 bases, and 6 bases lay outside the gene matches. Per the germline V gene, CDR1 is MNHNY and CDR2 is SVGAGI (reference sequence). The CDR3 sequence: CASSRGQLGYTF. CDR3 DNA: TGTGCCAGCAGCCGGGGACAGCTGGGCTACACCTTC.

The chain is built from TRBV11-2 and TRBJ1-5, with no clear D. Trimming took off 0 bases at V and 9 bases at J, with 9 bases between the two ends. Germline loops: CDR1 SGHAT, CDR2 FQNNGV. CDR3 length equals 13 residues. The CDR3 coding sequence is TGTGCCAGCAGCTTAGATTGGGGTGGGCCCCAGCATTTT. It encodes CASSLDWGGPQHF. Combining the CDR3 with reference TRBV11-2 and TRBJ1-5 gives the whole variable domain EAGVAQSPRYKIIEKRQSVAFWCNPISGHATLYWYQQILGQGPKLLIQFQNNGVVDDSQLPKDRFSAERLKGVDSTLKIQPAKLEDSAVYLCASSLDWGGPQHFGDGTRLSIL.

Written as DNA, the CDR3 is TGTGCCTGGAGAAGGGGACAGGGTCGAGAGACCCAGTACTTC. Translation: CAWRRGQGRETQYF. The chain couples TRBV30 to TRBJ2-5, with TRBD1 matching 9 bases. V trimming: 3 bases; J trimming: 4 bases; junction bases outside the gene matches: 6. Germline V gene sequence: CDR1 GTSNPN, CDR2 SVGIG (reference sequence). The CDR3 consists of 14 residues. Full variable domain (outside the CDR3, taken from reference TRBV30 and TRBJ2-5): SQTIHQWPATLVQPVGSPLSLECTVEGTSNPNLYWYRQAAGRGLQLLFYSVGIGQISSEVPQNLSASRPQDRQFILSSKKLLLSDSGFYLCAWRRGQGRETQYFGPGTRLLVL.

CDR3 protein: CASSRRPSRGTEAFF. The CDR3 DNA follows: TGTGCCAGCAGCCGACGCCCTAGTCGAGGGACTGAAGCTTTCTTT. The chain employs TRBV6-5 and TRBJ1-1, with no clear D. Deletions cut 6 bases from V and 5 bases from J, with 19 bases between. The CDR3 sequence is 15 residues long. CDR1 and CDR2 from the germline V gene are MNHEY and SVGAGI.

V and J are TRBV11-2 and TRBJ1-4; D not certain. Deletions cut 6 bases from V and 5 bases from J, with 13 bases between. This CDR3 has 14 amino acids. Germline assignment: CDR1 SGHAT and CDR2 FQNNGV. The CDR3 nucleotides read TGTGCCAGCAGATCCTCCCGGAGAAATGAAAAACTGTTTTTT. As protein: CASRSSRRNEKLFF.

The rearrangement uses TRBV7-6 and TRBJ2-5, with TRBD1 matching over 7 bases. This CDR3 has 12 residues. The germline V gene encodes CDR1 SGHVS and CDR2 FNYEAQ. With V trimmed by 5 bases and J by 3 bases, 0 bases remained unmatched. The CDR3 bases are TGTGCCAGCAGCGGGACAGAAGAGACCCAGTACTTC. Its translation is CASSGTEETQYF. Combining the CDR3 with reference TRBV7-6 and TRBJ2-5 gives the whole variable domain GAGVSQSPRYKVTKRGQDVALRCDPISGHVSLYWYRQALGQGPEFLTYFNYEAQQDKSGLPNDRFSAERPEGSISTLTIQRTEQRDSAMYRCASSGTEETQYFGPGTRLLVL.

V and J are TRBV2 and TRBJ2-7, with 7 positions matching TRBD1. In germline, CDR1 is SNHLY, CDR2 FYNNEI. The CDR3 loop spans 15 amino acids. With V trimmed by 6 bases and J by 7 bases, 15 bases remained unmatched. For the CDR3, the DNA is TGTGCCAGCAGACCCGGGACAGCTTTAGTGAGGGAGCAGTACTTC. Protein product: CASRPGTALVREQYF. The full variable domain, with the rest looked up from reference TRBV2 and TRBJ2-7, is EPEVTQTPSHQVTQMGQEVILRCVPISNHLYFYWYRQILGQKVEFLVSFYNNEISEKSEIFDDQFSVERPDGSNFTLKIRSTKLEDSAMYFCASRPGTALVREQYFGPGTRLTVT.

V is TRBV7-6 and J is TRBJ2-3; a possible D gene is TRBD2 (5 bases). The germline V gene encodes CDR1 SGHVS and CDR2 FNYEAQ. V was pared by 0 bases and J by 2 bases, with 12 bases between. CDR3 length: 16 residues. CDR3 loop: CASSLALAVTTDTQYF. Written as DNA, the CDR3 is TGTGCCAGCAGCTTAGCCCTAGCCGTCACCACAGATACGCAGTATTTT.

To note about this clone: One end of the junction fails to match germline, which may point to a read error. The chain combines TRBV7-2 with TRBJ1-2; D is ambiguous. CDR1 is SGHTA and CDR2 is FQGNSA in the germline V gene. This CDR3 is built from 12 residues. The CDR3 loop reads CASSLDNYGYAF. CDR3 in DNA: TGTGCCAGCAGCTTAGATAACTATGGCTACGCCTTC.

V usage is TRBV7-8 and J usage is TRBJ1-2; TRBD1 matches at 7 bases. CDR3 length: 14 residues. The V gene's germline CDR1 is SGHVS and CDR2 FQNEAQ. V shed 7 bases and J 5 bases; nucleotides not matched to a gene: 10. CDR3 DNA: TGTGCCAGCACTGCGGAGGGGGCATGGTATGGCTACACCTTC. Protein: CASTAEGAWYGYTF.

This chain connects TRBV11-2 to TRBJ2-1; possible D gene TRBD2, 6 bases. CDR1 and CDR2 from the germline V gene are SGHAT and FQNNGV. The CDR3 sequence is 14 residues long. Trimming cost V 1 base and J 9 bases, with 13 bases left between them. The CDR3 sequence: CASSLGSTGVEQFF. In DNA, the CDR3 is TGTGCCAGCAGCTTAGGGTCTACGGGGGTTGAGCAGTTCTTC.

V is TRBV10-1 and J is TRBJ2-1, with 13 bases matching TRBD2. The trim removed 3 bases at V and 6 bases at J, leaving 2 bases unmatched. Germline values: CDR1 WNHNN, CDR2 SYGVQD (reference sequence). This CDR3 spans 15 amino acids. The CDR3 DNA reads TGCGCCAGCAGTGAAGGGACTAGCGGGGCCAATGAGCAGTTCTTC. Its protein product is CASSEGTSGANEQFF.

The genes are TRBV6-5 and TRBJ1-5; the match to TRBD1 covers 8 bases. The junction had 4 bases not matched to a gene; V was cut back by 6 bases and J by 3 bases. Germline loops: CDR1 MNHEY, CDR2 SVGAGI. CDR3 size: 14 residues. CDR3 DNA: TGTGCCAGCAGGCGGACAGGGTTCAATCAGCCCCAGCATTTT. Translation: CASRRTGFNQPQHF.

The chain carries TRBV6-1 and TRBJ2-7; 7 positions match TRBD1. Trimming took 6 bases from V and 0 from J; bases not matched to a gene: 2. CDR1 and CDR2 from the germline V gene are MNHNS and SASEGT. The CDR3 loop spans 13 amino acids. In DNA, the CDR3 is TGTGCCAGCAGGGGACAGAGCTCCTACGAGCAGTACTTC. Translating gives CASRGQSSYEQYF.

The chain couples TRBV18 to TRBJ1-3; no firm D call. V was shortened by 4 bases and J by 0 bases, with 19 bases between the two germline ends. This CDR3 comprises 18 residues. From germline, CDR1 is KGHSH and CDR2 LQKENI. The CDR3 here is CASSQSEQAAFSGNTIYF. The CDR3 DNA reads TGTGCCAGCTCACAGAGCGAGCAGGCCGCCTTCTCTGGAAACACCATATATTTT.

This chain links TRBV7-8 with TRBJ2-2; 9 nucleotides align to TRBD1. The CDR3 has 17 residues. V shed 3 bases and J 6 bases; nucleotides not matched to a gene: 11. Germline V gives CDR1 SGHVS, CDR2 FQNEAQ. CDR3 nucleotides: TGTGCCAGCAGCTTGGGGAACAGGGGGCAAGGGTCCGGGGAGCTGTTTTTT. Encoded protein: CASSLGNRGQGSGELFF.

This chain joins TRBV7-8 and TRBJ2-2; maybe TRBD1 (6 bases). From germline, CDR1 is SGHVS and CDR2 FQNEAQ. The CDR3 contains 15 residues. V lost 2 bases to trimming and J lost 3 bases, with 10 bases between them. The DNA of the CDR3 is TGTGCCAGCAGCTTACGAGGGGGATACACCGGGGAGCTGTTTTTT. It codes for CASSLRGGYTGELFF.

In its sample, this clone was seen a few times. The genes are TRBV15 and TRBJ2-5; no reliable D call. Looked up from germline, CDR1 is LNHNV and CDR2 is YYDKDF (reference sequence). Trimming removed 9 bases at V and 0 bases at J, with 11 bases between. This CDR3 has 13 residues. CDR3 sequence reads: CATRQRYQETQYF. CDR3 coding DNA: TGTGCCACAAGGCAGAGGTACCAAGAGACCCAGTACTTC.